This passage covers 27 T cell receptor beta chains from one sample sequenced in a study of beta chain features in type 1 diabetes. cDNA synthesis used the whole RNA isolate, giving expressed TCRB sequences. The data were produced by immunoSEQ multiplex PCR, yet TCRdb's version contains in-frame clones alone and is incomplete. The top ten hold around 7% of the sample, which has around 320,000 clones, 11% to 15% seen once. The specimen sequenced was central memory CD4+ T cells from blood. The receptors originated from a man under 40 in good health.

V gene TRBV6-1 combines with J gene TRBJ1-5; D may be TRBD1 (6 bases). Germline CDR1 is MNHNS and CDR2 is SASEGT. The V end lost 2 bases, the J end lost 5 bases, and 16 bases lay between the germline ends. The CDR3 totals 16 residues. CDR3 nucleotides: TGTGCCAGCAGTGAACTCCAGGGGTCCTCCTATCAGCCCCAGCATTTT. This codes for CASSELQGSSYQPQHF.

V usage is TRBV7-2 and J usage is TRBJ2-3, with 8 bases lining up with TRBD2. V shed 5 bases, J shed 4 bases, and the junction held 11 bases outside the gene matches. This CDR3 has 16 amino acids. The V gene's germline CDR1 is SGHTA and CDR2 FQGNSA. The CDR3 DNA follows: TGTGCCAGCAGCCCCCGTCGGGGGGGCCATTCAGATACGCAGTATTTT. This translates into CASSPRRGGHSDTQYF.

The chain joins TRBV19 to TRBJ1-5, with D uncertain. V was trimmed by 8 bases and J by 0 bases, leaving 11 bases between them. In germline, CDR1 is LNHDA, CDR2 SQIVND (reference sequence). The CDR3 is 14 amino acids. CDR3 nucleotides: TGTGCCAGTTCGAACAGCCATAGCAATCAGCCCCAGCATTTT. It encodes CASSNSHSNQPQHF.

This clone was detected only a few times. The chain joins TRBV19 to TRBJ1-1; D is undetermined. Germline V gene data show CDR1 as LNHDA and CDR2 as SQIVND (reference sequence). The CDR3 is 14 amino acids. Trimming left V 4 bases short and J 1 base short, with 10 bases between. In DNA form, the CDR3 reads TGTGCCAGTAGTAAGGACCACAAGAACACTGAAGCTTTCTTT. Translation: CASSKDHKNTEAFF.

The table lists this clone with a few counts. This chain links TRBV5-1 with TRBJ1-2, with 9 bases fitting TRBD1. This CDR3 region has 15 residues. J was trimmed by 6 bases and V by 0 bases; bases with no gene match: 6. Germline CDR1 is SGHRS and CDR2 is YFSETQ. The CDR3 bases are TGCGCCAGCAGCTTGGATACAGGGGGCGCAAATGGCTACACCTTC. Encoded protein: CASSLDTGGANGYTF.

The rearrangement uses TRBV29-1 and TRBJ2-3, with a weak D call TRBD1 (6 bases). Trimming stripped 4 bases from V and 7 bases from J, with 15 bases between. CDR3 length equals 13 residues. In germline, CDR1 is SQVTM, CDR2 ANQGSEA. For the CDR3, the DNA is TGCAGCGTTGCCCAGGGGAATAAAAATACGCAGTATTTT. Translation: CSVAQGNKNTQYF.

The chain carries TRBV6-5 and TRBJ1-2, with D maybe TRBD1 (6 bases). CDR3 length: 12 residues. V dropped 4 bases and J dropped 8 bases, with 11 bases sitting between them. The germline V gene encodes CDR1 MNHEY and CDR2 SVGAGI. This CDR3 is CASSSQGDGYTF. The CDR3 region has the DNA TGTGCCAGCAGTTCACAGGGAGACGGCTACACCTTC.

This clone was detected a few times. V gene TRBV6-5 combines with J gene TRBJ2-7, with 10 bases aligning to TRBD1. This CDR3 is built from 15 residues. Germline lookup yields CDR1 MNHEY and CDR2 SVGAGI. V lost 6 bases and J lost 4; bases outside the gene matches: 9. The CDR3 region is CASRAGTGVSYEQYV. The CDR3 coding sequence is TGTGCCAGCAGGGCCGGGACAGGGGTTTCATACGAGCAGTACGTC.

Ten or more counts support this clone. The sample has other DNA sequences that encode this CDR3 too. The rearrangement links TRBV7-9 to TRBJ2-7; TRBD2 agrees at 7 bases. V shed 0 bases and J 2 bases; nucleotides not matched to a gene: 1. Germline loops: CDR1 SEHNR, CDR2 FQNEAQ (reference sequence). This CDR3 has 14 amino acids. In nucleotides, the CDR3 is TGTGCCAGCAGCTTAGCGGGAGGGGCCTACGAGCAGTACTTC. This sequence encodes CASSLAGGAYEQYF.

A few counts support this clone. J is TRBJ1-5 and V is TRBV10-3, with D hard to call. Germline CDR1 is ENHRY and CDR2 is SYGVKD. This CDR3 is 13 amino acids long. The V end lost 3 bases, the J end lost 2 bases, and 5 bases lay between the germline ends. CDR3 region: CAISDGRNQPQHF. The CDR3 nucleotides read TGTGCCATCAGTGACGGTCGCAATCAGCCCCAGCATTTT.

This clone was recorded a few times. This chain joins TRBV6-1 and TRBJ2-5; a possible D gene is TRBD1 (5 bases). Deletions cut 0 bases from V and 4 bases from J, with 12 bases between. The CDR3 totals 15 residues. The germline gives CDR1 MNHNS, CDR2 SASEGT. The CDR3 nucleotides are TGTGCCAGCAGTGAAGCGAAAGGGGTAGGAGAGACCCAGTACTTC. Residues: CASSEAKGVGETQYF.

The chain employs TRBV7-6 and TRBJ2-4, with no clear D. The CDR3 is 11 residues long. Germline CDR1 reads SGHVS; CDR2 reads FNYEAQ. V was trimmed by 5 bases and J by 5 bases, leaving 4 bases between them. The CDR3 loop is CASSPENIQYF. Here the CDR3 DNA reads TGTGCCAGCAGCCCTGAAAACATTCAGTACTTC.

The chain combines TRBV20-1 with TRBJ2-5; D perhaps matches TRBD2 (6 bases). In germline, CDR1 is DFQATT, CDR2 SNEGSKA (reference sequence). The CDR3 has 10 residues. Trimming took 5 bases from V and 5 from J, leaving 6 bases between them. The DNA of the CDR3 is TGCAGTGCTGGGGGGGAGACCCAGTACTTC. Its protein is CSAGGETQYF.

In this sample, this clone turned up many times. The CDR3 loop is CASSPAGAGIGEQFF. The CDR3 DNA is TGTGCCAGCTCACCAGCGGGAGCTGGGATAGGTGAGCAGTTCTTC. The rearrangement uses TRBV7-3 and TRBJ2-1; 8 bases fit TRBD2. CDR3 length: 15 amino acids. V lost 8 bases and J lost 9; bases outside the gene matches: 15. Germline V gives CDR1 SGHTA, CDR2 FQGTGA.

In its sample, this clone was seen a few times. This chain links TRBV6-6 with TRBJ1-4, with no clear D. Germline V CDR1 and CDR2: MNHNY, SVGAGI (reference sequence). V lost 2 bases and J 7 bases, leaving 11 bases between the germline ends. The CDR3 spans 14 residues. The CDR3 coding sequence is TGTGCCAGCAGTTACACGGGGTCGTCTGAAAAACTGTTTTTT. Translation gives CASSYTGSSEKLFF.

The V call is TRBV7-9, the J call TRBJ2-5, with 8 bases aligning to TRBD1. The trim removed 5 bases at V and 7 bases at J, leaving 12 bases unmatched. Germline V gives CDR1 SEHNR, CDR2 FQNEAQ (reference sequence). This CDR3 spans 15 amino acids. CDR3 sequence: CASSQGLQGAVTQYF. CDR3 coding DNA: TGTGCCAGCAGCCAAGGTCTCCAGGGGGCCGTGACCCAGTACTTC.

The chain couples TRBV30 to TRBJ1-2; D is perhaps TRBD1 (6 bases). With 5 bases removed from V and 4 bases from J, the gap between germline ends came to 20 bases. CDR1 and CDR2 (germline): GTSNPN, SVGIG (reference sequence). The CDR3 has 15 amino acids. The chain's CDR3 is CAWEWGQAGPYGYTF. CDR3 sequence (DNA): TGTGCCTGGGAGTGGGGGCAGGCGGGACCCTATGGCTACACCTTC.

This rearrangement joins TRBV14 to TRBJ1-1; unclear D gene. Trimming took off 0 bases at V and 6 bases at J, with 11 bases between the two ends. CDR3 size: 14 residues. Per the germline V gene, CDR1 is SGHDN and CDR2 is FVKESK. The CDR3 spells CASSQDWYAAEAFF. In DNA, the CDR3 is TGTGCCAGCAGCCAAGATTGGTATGCGGCTGAAGCTTTCTTT.

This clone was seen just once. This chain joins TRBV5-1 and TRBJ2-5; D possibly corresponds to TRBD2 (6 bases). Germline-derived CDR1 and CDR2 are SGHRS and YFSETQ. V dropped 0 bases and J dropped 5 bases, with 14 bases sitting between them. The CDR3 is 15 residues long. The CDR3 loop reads CASSLAGGVSETQYF. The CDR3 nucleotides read TGCGCCAGCAGCTTGGCCGGGGGTGTTTCGGAGACCCAGTACTTC. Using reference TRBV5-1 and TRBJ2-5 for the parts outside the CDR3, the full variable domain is KAGVTQTPRYLIKTRGQQVTLSCSPISGHRSVSWYQQTPGQGLQFLFEYFSETQRNKGNFPGRFSGRQFSNSRSEMNVSTLELGDSALYLCASSLAGGVSETQYFGPGTRLLVL.

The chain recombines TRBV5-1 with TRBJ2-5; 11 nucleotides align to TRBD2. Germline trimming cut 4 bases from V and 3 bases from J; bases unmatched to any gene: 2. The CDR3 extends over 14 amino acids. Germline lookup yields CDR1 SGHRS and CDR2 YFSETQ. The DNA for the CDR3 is TGCGCCAGCAGCGTGGGACTAGCGGAAGAGACCCAGTACTTC. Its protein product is CASSVGLAEETQYF.

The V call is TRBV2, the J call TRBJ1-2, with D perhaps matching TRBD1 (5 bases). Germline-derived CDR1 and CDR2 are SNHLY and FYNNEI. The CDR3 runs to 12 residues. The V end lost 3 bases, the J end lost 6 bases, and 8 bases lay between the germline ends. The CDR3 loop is CASSDRTHGYTF. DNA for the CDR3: TGTGCCAGCAGTGATCGGACACATGGCTACACCTTC.

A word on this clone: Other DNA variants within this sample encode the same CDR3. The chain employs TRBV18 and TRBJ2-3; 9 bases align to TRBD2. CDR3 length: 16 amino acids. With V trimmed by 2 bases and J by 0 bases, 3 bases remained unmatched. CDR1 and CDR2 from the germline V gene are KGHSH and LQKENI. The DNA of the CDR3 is TGTGCCAGCTCACCAGGCCTAGCGGGAAGCACAGATACGCAGTATTTT. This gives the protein CASSPGLAGSTDTQYF.

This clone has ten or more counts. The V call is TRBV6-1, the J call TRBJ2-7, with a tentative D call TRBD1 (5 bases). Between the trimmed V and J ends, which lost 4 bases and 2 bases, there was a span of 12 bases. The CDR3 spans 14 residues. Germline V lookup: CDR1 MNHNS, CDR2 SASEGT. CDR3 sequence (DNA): TGTGCCAGCAGTGGGGATTTGACAGCCTACGAGCAGTACTTC. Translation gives CASSGDLTAYEQYF.

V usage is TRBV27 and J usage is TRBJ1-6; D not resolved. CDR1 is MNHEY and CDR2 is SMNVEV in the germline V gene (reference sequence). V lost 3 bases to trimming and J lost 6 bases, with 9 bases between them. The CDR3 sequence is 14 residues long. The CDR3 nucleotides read TGTGCCAGCAGTTTCAGGACCGCTAATTCACCCCTCCACTTT. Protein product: CASSFRTANSPLHF.

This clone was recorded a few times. The CDR3 spells CASSFSGGQETQYF. CDR3 nucleotides: TGCGCCAGCAGCTTCTCCGGGGGGCAAGAGACCCAGTACTTC. The chain carries TRBV5-1 and TRBJ2-5; 7 nucleotides line up with TRBD2. CDR3 length: 14 amino acids. V lost 2 bases, J lost 2 bases, and 3 bases stayed unmatched. Per germline, CDR1 SGHRS and CDR2 YFSETQ.

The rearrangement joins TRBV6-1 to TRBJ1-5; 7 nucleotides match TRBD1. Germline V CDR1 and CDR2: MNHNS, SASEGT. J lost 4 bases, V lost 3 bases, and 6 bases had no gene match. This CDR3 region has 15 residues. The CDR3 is CASSEGQLNNQPQHF. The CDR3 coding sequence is TGTGCCAGCAGTGAGGGACAGCTAAATAATCAGCCCCAGCATTTT.

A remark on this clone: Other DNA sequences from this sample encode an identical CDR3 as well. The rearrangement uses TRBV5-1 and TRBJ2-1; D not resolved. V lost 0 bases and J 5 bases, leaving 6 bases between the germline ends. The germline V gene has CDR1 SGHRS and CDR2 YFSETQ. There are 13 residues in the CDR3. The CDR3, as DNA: TGCGCCAGCAGCTTGGGAGTAAACAATGAGCAGTTCTTC. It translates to CASSLGVNNEQFF.